Each of the 2 T cell receptor beta chains below was sequenced from the same sample in a study of blood T cell repertoires in COVID-19. Method: immunoSEQ multiplex PCR; TCRdb's copy keeps in-frame clones and lacks some. The top ten hold roughly an eighth of the sample, which has approximately 93,000 clones, around 72% seen once. Sequenced sample: peripheral blood. The receptors derive from a woman aged 80 or older with acute or convalescent COVID-19.

The J gene is TRBJ1-2, the V gene TRBV2; the D gene is possibly TRBD1 (6 bases). This CDR3 has 14 amino acids. Germline assignment: CDR1 SNHLY and CDR2 FYNNEI. The V end was cut by 6 bases, the J end by 4 bases, with 15 bases between. CDR3 DNA: TGTGCCAGCAGCGCTAGGGGGGGGCTCTATGGCTACACCTTC. It yields the protein CASSARGGLYGYTF.

The V and J genes are TRBV30 and TRBJ1-2; TRBD1 might be the D (5 bases). Trimming removed 0 bases from V and 1 base from J, with 12 bases in between. Germline lookup yields CDR1 GTSNPN and CDR2 SVGIG (reference sequence). The CDR3 extends over 15 amino acids. In DNA form, the CDR3 reads TGTGCCTGGAGTGTAAGGGGCAGGATTAACTATGGCTACACCTTC. Translated: CAWSVRGRINYGYTF. Based on the CDR3 plus reference TRBV30 and TRBJ1-2, the full variable domain is SQTIHQWPATLVQPVGSPLSLECTVEGTSNPNLYWYRQAAGRGLQLLFYSVGIGQISSEVPQNLSASRPQDRQFILSSKKLLLSDSGFYLCAWSVRGRINYGYTFGSGTRLTVV.